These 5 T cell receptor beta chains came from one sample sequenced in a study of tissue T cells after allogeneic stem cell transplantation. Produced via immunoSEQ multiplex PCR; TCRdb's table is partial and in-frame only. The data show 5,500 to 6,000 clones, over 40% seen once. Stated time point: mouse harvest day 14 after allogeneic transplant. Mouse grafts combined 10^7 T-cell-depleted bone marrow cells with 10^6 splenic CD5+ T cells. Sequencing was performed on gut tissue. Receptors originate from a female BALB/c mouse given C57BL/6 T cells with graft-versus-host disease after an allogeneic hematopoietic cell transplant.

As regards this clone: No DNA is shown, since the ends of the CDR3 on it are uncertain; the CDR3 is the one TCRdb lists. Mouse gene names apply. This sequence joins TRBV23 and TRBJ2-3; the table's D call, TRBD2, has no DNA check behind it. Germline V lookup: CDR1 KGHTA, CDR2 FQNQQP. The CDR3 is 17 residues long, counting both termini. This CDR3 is CSSSQWGWGASAETLYF.

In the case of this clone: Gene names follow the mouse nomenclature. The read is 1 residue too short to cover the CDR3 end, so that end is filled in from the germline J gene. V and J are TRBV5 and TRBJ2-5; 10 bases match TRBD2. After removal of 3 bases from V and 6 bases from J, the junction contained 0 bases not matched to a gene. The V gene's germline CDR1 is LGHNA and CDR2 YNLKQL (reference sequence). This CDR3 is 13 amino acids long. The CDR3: CASSQDWGDTQYF. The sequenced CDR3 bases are TGTGCCAGCAGCCAGGACTGGGGGGACACCCAGTAC.

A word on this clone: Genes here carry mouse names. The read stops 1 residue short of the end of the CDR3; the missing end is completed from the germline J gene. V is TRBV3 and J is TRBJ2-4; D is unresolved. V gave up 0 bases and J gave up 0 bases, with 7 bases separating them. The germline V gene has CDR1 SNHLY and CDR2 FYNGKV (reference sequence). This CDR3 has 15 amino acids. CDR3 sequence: CASSLALTSQNTLYF. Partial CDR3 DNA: TGTGCCAGCAGCTTAGCACTGACTAGTCAAAACACCTTGTAC.

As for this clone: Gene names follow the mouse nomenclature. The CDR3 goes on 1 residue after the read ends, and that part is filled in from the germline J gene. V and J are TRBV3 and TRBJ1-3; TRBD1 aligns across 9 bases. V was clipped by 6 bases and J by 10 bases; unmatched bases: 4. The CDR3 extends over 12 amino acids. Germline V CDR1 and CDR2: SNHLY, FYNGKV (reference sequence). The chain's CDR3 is CASSPQGATLYF. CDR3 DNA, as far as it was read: TGTGCCAGCAGTCCACAGGGGGCGACGCTCTAT.

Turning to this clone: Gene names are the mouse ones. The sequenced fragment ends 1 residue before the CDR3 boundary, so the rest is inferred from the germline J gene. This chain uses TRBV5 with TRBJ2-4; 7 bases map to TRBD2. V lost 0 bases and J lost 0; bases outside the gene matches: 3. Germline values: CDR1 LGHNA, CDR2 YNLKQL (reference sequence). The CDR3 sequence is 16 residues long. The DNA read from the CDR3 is TGTGCCAGCAGCCAAGAATTGGGGGGTAGTCAAAACACCTTGTAC. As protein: CASSQELGGSQNTLY. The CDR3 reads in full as CASSQELGGSQNTLYF.